The 5 T cell receptor beta chains listed next were all sequenced from one sample in a study of control samples from healthy donors and cancer patients. Assay used: immunoSEQ multiplex PCR; TCRdb lists only in-frame clones, some missing. The sample yields roughly 120,000 clones, more than 70% seen once. Sequenced input: blood. The receptors shown here come from a middle-aged man in good health.

The chain employs TRBV19 and TRBJ2-5; D is tentatively TRBD1 or TRBD2 (5 bases each). Looked up from germline, CDR1 is LNHDA and CDR2 is SQIVND (reference sequence). CDR3 length equals 12 residues. The V end was cut by 10 bases, the J end by 3 bases, with 12 bases between. For the CDR3, the DNA is TGTGCCAAGAGGGACGGGGAAGAGACCCAGTACTTC. The encoded protein is CAKRDGEETQYF.

V usage is TRBV19 and J usage is TRBJ1-5; D unclear. The CDR3 runs to 12 residues. The V end lost 3 bases, the J end lost 6 bases, and 6 bases lay between the germline ends. The germline V gene encodes CDR1 LNHDA and CDR2 SQIVND (reference sequence). The CDR3 DNA is TGTGCCAGTAGTATGGGCGGTCAGCCCCAGCATTTT. Its protein is CASSMGGQPQHF.

The chain is built from TRBV2 and TRBJ1-2; the D is unclear. CDR3 length: 15 residues. Germline V gene lookup returns CDR1 SNHLY and CDR2 FYNNEI. V shed 3 bases and J shed 1 base, with 12 bases lying between them. In DNA, the CDR3 is TGTGCCAGCAGTGACGTAATAGGGCTTAACTATGGCTACACCTTC. This translates into CASSDVIGLNYGYTF. Together with reference TRBV2 and TRBJ1-2, the CDR3 gives the full variable domain: EPEVTQTPSHQVTQMGQEVILRCVPISNHLYFYWYRQILGQKVEFLVSFYNNEISEKSEIFDDQFSVERPDGSNFTLKIRSTKLEDSAMYFCASSDVIGLNYGYTFGSGTRLTVV.

This rearrangement joins TRBV27 to TRBJ1-2; the match to TRBD1 covers 11 bases. The germline CDR1 and CDR2 sequences are MNHEY and SMNVEV (reference sequence). The CDR3 is 15 residues long. V was clipped by 4 bases and J by 2 bases; unmatched bases: 3. CDR3 amino acids: CASSWRTGGNYGYTF. For the CDR3, the DNA is TGTGCCAGCAGTTGGAGGACAGGGGGCAACTATGGCTACACCTTC.

The rearrangement joins TRBV18 to TRBJ1-1, with TRBD1 matching over 7 bases. This CDR3 has 15 amino acids. The germline V gene encodes CDR1 KGHSH and CDR2 LQKENI. V was clipped by 0 bases and J by 1 base; unmatched bases: 2. The CDR3 reads CASSPPGQQNTEAFF. The CDR3 DNA is TGTGCCAGCTCACCACCGGGACAGCAGAACACTGAAGCTTTCTTT. Based on the CDR3 plus reference TRBV18 and TRBJ1-1, the full variable domain is NAGVMQNPRHLVRRRGQEARLRCSPMKGHSHVYWYRQLPEEGLKFMVYLQKENIIDESGMPKERFSAEFPKEGPSILRIQQVVRGDSAAYFCASSPPGQQNTEAFFGQGTRLTVV.